The clone carrying this TCR beta chain came up many times. This sample stems from a study of T cells after yellow fever vaccination. Study-level information: Where fractions had low cell numbers, libraries were prepared from them with the SMART-Seq v4 Ultra Low Input RNA kit.

Using its own MiXCR run on the 5' RACE reads, TCRdb lists one record per CDR3 protein. The table records roughly 120,000 distinct CDR3 sequences, approximately 7% of them present only once. From germline, CDR1 is SGHRS and CDR2 YFSETQ. V gave up 1 base and J gave up 10 bases, with 21 bases separating them. The CDR3 spans 16 residues. Sequencing was performed on CD4+ T cells sorted from PBMCs, taken approximately 11 days after the first yellow fever vaccination. The chain couples TRBV5-1 to TRBJ2-1; tentatively, D is TRBD1 or TRBD2 (6 bases each). The sequence was obtained from a young man who received the YFV17D yellow fever vaccine. The CDR3 nucleotides read TGCGCCAGCAGCTTGTCGGGGGCGGCTCCTTCCGCGGAGCAGTTCTTC. Translated: CASSLSGAAPSAEQFF.